One sample yielded the 28 T cell receptor beta chains listed below, sequenced in a study of technical replicates of blood from four donors. Sequencing was performed with immunoSEQ multiplex PCR; in TCRdb, only in-frame clones are kept and a portion is missing. The sample carries more than 70,000 clones, 85% to 95% recorded once. The sequenced sample consisted of T cells isolated from PBMCs. The receptors derive from a human donor in good health.

This chain connects TRBV5-1 to TRBJ2-7, with a possible D match to TRBD1 (6 bases). There are 14 residues in the CDR3. Trimming took off 5 bases at V and 0 bases at J, with 12 bases between the two ends. Germline CDR1 and CDR2: SGHRS and YFSETQ. CDR3 sequence reads: CASSYRDISYEQYF. The CDR3 DNA follows: TGCGCCAGCAGTTATCGGGACATCTCCTACGAGCAGTACTTC.

The genes are TRBV6-1 and TRBJ1-2; TRBD1 might be the D (6 bases). This CDR3 comprises 13 residues. Per the germline V gene, CDR1 is MNHNS and CDR2 is SASEGT. Trimming took off 1 base at V and 6 bases at J, with 9 bases between the two ends. This CDR3 is CASSEVPGDGYTF. The CDR3 DNA sequence: TGTGCCAGCAGTGAAGTGCCAGGGGATGGCTACACCTTC.

The V and J genes are TRBV4-1 and TRBJ1-5; perhaps TRBD1 as D (5 bases). There are 16 residues in the CDR3. Trimming shortened V by 3 bases and J by 1 base, and 13 bases separated the two germline ends. Germline CDR1 is MGHRA and CDR2 is YSYEKL. This chain's CDR3 is CASSHGQGGSNQPQHF. In DNA form, the CDR3 reads TGCGCCAGCAGCCACGGGCAGGGAGGGAGCAATCAGCCCCAGCATTTT.

This clone was recorded only once. This chain uses TRBV2 with TRBJ1-1, with 12 positions matching TRBD1. The CDR3 has 16 amino acids. CDR1 is SNHLY, CDR2 FYNNEI, per germline. V lost 7 bases, J lost 0 bases, and 6 bases stayed unmatched. The CDR3 nucleotides read TGTGCCAGCAATTCCGGGACAGGGGGCTTGAACACTGAAGCTTTCTTT. As protein: CASNSGTGGLNTEAFF.

The genes are TRBV6-5 and TRBJ1-1; 9 bases match TRBD1. After removal of 6 bases from V and 5 bases from J, the junction contained 7 bases not matched to a gene. The CDR3 runs to 14 residues. The germline CDR1 and CDR2 sequences are MNHEY and SVGAGI. In DNA form, the CDR3 reads TGTGCCAGCAGCGGACAGGGGTTAGGGACTGAAGCTTTCTTT. Amino acids: CASSGQGLGTEAFF.

The V call is TRBV14, the J call TRBJ1-2, with unresolved D. V gave up 4 bases and J gave up 5 bases, with 11 bases separating them. CDR1 and CDR2 (germline): SGHDN, FVKESK. This CDR3 spans 13 amino acids. DNA for the CDR3: TGTGCCAGCAGCCCCGAACCGGGGTATGGCTACACCTTC. It yields the protein CASSPEPGYGYTF.

This chain links TRBV7-2 with TRBJ2-7, with 8 positions matching TRBD1. Losses at the gene ends were 4 bases for V and 0 bases for J; bases not matched to a gene: 8. CDR3 length: 16 residues. Looked up from germline, CDR1 is SGHTA and CDR2 is FQGNSA. CDR3 sequence: CASSSDRGRSSYEQYF. As DNA, the CDR3 is TGTGCCAGCAGCTCAGACAGGGGACGTAGCTCCTACGAGCAGTACTTC.

The chain combines TRBV9 with TRBJ2-5; 14 bases map to TRBD2. V trimming: 3 bases; J trimming: 2 bases; junction bases outside the gene matches: 6. The CDR3 is 17 residues long. From germline, CDR1 is SGDLS and CDR2 YYNGEE. Written as DNA, the CDR3 is TGTGCCAGCAGCGCCGGACTAGCGGGGGGCGTACAAGAGACCCAGTACTTC. Translation: CASSAGLAGGVQETQYF.

This clone showed up just once. The chain has TRBV5-1 and TRBJ2-1; D perhaps matches TRBD2 (7 bases). This CDR3 has 18 residues. Germline V gene sequence: CDR1 SGHRS, CDR2 YFSETQ. V gave up 0 bases and J gave up 3 bases, with 19 bases separating them. The CDR3 here is CASSLGFFEGGLYNEQFF. The CDR3 DNA is TGCGCCAGCAGCTTGGGGTTTTTCGAGGGGGGGCTCTACAATGAGCAGTTCTTC. The full variable domain, in which reference TRBV5-1 and TRBJ2-1 provide the parts outside the CDR3, is KAGVTQTPRYLIKTRGQQVTLSCSPISGHRSVSWYQQTPGQGLQFLFEYFSETQRNKGNFPGRFSGRQFSNSRSEMNVSTLELGDSALYLCASSLGFFEGGLYNEQFFGPGTRLTVL.

This clone was detected only a few times. The CDR3 region is CASSPWEISPGELFF. CDR3 nucleotides: TGTGCCAGCAGCCCCTGGGAGATCTCGCCCGGGGAGCTGTTTTTT. V is TRBV9 and J is TRBJ2-2; possibly TRBD2 for D (5 bases). Looked up from germline, CDR1 is SGDLS and CDR2 is YYNGEE. V lost 4 bases and J 6 bases, leaving 16 bases between the germline ends. The CDR3 has 15 amino acids.

The gene calls are TRBV5-1 and TRBJ2-2; 11 bases are shared with TRBD2. Germline assignment: CDR1 SGHRS and CDR2 YFSETQ. The CDR3 is 20 residues long. The V gene end was trimmed by 3 bases and the J gene end by 4 bases; junction bases not matched to a gene: 17. The DNA for the CDR3 is TGCGCCAGCAGCTGGACAAAGACTAGCGGGACTAGAGTATTCACCGGGGAGCTGTTTTTT. Protein product: CASSWTKTSGTRVFTGELFF. The variable domain in full, with the rest retrieved from reference TRBV5-1 and TRBJ2-2, is KAGVTQTPRYLIKTRGQQVTLSCSPISGHRSVSWYQQTPGQGLQFLFEYFSETQRNKGNFPGRFSGRQFSNSRSEMNVSTLELGDSALYLCASSWTKTSGTRVFTGELFFGEGSRLTVL.

J is TRBJ2-1 and V is TRBV7-6; a possible D gene is TRBD2 (8 bases). The CDR3 is 15 amino acids. The ends were cut back, 5 bases at V and 8 bases at J, with 19 bases in the middle. Germline V gene lookup returns CDR1 SGHVS and CDR2 FNYEAQ. DNA for the CDR3: TGTGCCAGCAGCGACAGGGCAGCGGGAGTCTATGAGCAGTTCTTC. Protein sequence: CASSDRAAGVYEQFF.

This rearrangement joins TRBV7-9 to TRBJ1-5; the D is unclear. CDR3 length: 12 residues. The germline CDR1 and CDR2 sequences are SEHNR and FQNEAQ (reference sequence). Trimming removed 8 bases at V and 8 bases at J, with 13 bases between. CDR3 nucleotide sequence: TGTGCCAGCGGTGCGCCACGGGAGCCCCAGCATTTT. Residues: CASGAPREPQHF.

CDR3 protein: CASSHEDSPLAGANVLTF. The CDR3 coding sequence is TGTGCCAGCTCACACGAGGACAGTCCATTGGCTGGGGCCAACGTCCTGACTTTC. The rearrangement joins TRBV18 to TRBJ2-6, with a weak D call TRBD1 (6 bases). This CDR3 spans 18 amino acids. With 4 bases removed from V and 2 bases from J, the gap between germline ends came to 18 bases. CDR1 KGHSH and CDR2 LQKENI come from the germline V gene.

The chain joins TRBV11-2 to TRBJ1-1, with 8 bases aligning to TRBD1. CDR3 length: 17 residues. V trimming: 5 bases; J trimming: 3 bases; junction bases outside the gene matches: 14. The germline V gene encodes CDR1 SGHAT and CDR2 FQNNGV. DNA of the CDR3: TGTGCCAGCAGCCCTATAAACCGACAGGGGAAGGACACTGAAGCTTTCTTT. It yields the protein CASSPINRQGKDTEAFF.

The V gene is TRBV10-3, the J gene TRBJ1-1; TRBD1 agrees at 10 bases. V was clipped by 3 bases and J by 1 base; unmatched bases: 2. The germline V gene encodes CDR1 ENHRY and CDR2 SYGVKD. This CDR3 region has 15 residues. CDR3 residues: CAISDRTGGNTEAFF. In DNA, the CDR3 is TGTGCCATCAGTGATCGGACAGGGGGGAACACTGAAGCTTTCTTT.

The rearrangement joins TRBV10-2 to TRBJ2-7, with 10 bases identical to TRBD2. The J segment lost 0 bases and the V segment lost 7 bases, leaving 3 bases of the junction unmatched. CDR1 and CDR2 (germline): WSHSY, SAAADI. This CDR3 has 14 residues. The CDR3 region is CASMGLASSYEQYF. The CDR3 DNA reads TGCGCCAGCATGGGACTAGCGTCCTCCTACGAGCAGTACTTC.

The chain is built from TRBV5-5 and TRBJ2-7; D remains ambiguous. V dropped 0 bases and J dropped 2 bases, with 24 bases sitting between them. The CDR3 sequence is 19 residues long. Germline-derived CDR1 and CDR2 are SGHKS and YYEKEE (reference sequence). CDR3 protein: CASSLELYKTAEGAYEQYF. DNA of the CDR3: TGTGCCAGCAGCTTGGAGCTATATAAGACGGCCGAAGGAGCCTACGAGCAGTACTTC.

The chain carries TRBV6-5 and TRBJ1-2; 7 bases map to TRBD1. This CDR3 spans 14 amino acids. The trim removed 0 bases at V and 7 bases at J, leaving 5 bases unmatched. CDR1 is MNHEY, CDR2 SVGAGI, per germline. CDR3: CASSYSTGSSGYTF. CDR3 bases: TGTGCCAGCAGTTACTCGACAGGGTCCAGTGGCTACACCTTC.

J is TRBJ2-7 and V is TRBV11-3; D remains unclear. V shed 5 bases and J shed 2 bases, with 7 bases lying between them. From germline, CDR1 is SGHNT and CDR2 YENEEA. The CDR3 has 12 amino acids. The CDR3 DNA reads as TGTGCCAGCAGCCGAGACACCTACGAGCAGTACTTC. Protein sequence: CASSRDTYEQYF.

The chain recombines TRBV27 with TRBJ2-7, with 7 bases aligning to TRBD1. CDR1 and CDR2 from the germline V gene are MNHEY and SMNVEV (reference sequence). V lost 8 bases, J lost 2 bases, and 15 bases stayed unmatched. The CDR3 covers 16 residues. CDR3 region: CASAPTGVHRAYEQYF. The DNA of the CDR3 is TGTGCCAGCGCACCCACAGGGGTCCATCGGGCCTACGAGCAGTACTTC.

This chain links TRBV6-1 with TRBJ1-1, with D perhaps matching TRBD1 (5 bases). The germline gives CDR1 MNHNS, CDR2 SASEGT. Trimming shortened V by 3 bases and J by 0 bases, and 14 bases separated the two germline ends. The CDR3 loop spans 16 amino acids. CDR3 amino acids: CASSDSGGLMNTEAFF. Here the CDR3 DNA reads TGTGCCAGCAGTGATTCGGGGGGACTCATGAACACTGAAGCTTTCTTT.

This chain joins TRBV6-5 and TRBJ1-2; 7 bases are a match to TRBD1. J lost 4 bases, V lost 4 bases, and 9 bases had no gene match. The germline CDR1 and CDR2 sequences are MNHEY and SVGAGI. The CDR3 is 15 amino acids. CDR3 protein: CASSSRQGRIYGYTF. CDR3 sequence (DNA): TGTGCCAGCAGTTCACGACAGGGACGCATCTATGGCTACACCTTC.

The rearrangement links TRBV6-5 to TRBJ2-2; 8 nucleotides line up with TRBD2. V lost 0 bases and J lost 6; bases outside the gene matches: 3. CDR1 is MNHEY and CDR2 is SVGAGI in the germline V gene. The CDR3 contains 15 residues. CDR3: CASSYSGLGAGELFF. The DNA for the CDR3 is TGTGCCAGCAGTTACTCGGGACTAGGGGCCGGGGAGCTGTTTTTT.

The chain combines TRBV7-9 with TRBJ2-5; tentative D call: TRBD1 (6 bases). V shed 8 bases and J shed 2 bases, with 15 bases lying between them. From germline, CDR1 is SEHNR and CDR2 FQNEAQ (reference sequence). This CDR3 contains 14 residues. CDR3 sequence (DNA): TGTGCCAGCGCCCCCACAGGGTGGCAAGAGACCCAGTACTTC. Protein: CASAPTGWQETQYF.

This rearrangement joins TRBV5-1 to TRBJ2-3, with a tentative D call TRBD2 (6 bases). CDR1 is SGHRS and CDR2 is YFSETQ in the germline V gene. Trimming left V 5 bases short and J 3 bases short, with 16 bases between. The CDR3 loop spans 15 amino acids. CDR3 nucleotide sequence: TGCGCCAGCAGATCCTCGGGACTCCTAACAGATACGCAGTATTTT. Protein sequence: CASRSSGLLTDTQYF.

The chain combines TRBV11-2 with TRBJ2-3; maybe TRBD2 (6 bases). From germline, CDR1 is SGHAT and CDR2 FQNNGV. V gave up 2 bases and J gave up 2 bases, with 8 bases separating them. CDR3 size: 14 residues. CDR3 nucleotides: TGTGCCAGCAGCTTACTGGACTACACAGATACGCAGTATTTT. It yields the protein CASSLLDYTDTQYF.

The chain joins TRBV9 to TRBJ2-3, with D unclear. Trimming stripped 4 bases from V and 4 bases from J, with 10 bases between. Per germline, CDR1 SGDLS and CDR2 YYNGEE. The CDR3 contains 13 residues. For the CDR3, the DNA is TGTGCCAGCAGCACACTAAGTCCAGATACGCAGTATTTT. Its translation is CASSTLSPDTQYF.